The 21 T cell receptor beta chains below were found in one sample sequenced in a study of blood T cell repertoires in COVID-19. TCRdb's table, derived via immunoSEQ multiplex PCR, lists solely in-frame clones and lacks some. The sample lists around 170,000 clones; 70% to 85% were seen once. The sequencing input was PBMCs or T cells enriched from blood (not recorded which). These receptor sequences come from a man aged 45 to 65 who had recovered from COVID-19.

The CDR3 region is CATTANYGYTF. CDR3 bases: TGTGCCACCACAGCTAACTATGGCTACACCTTC. The genes are TRBV24-1 and TRBJ1-2; D gene ambiguous. The V gene's germline CDR1 is KGHDR and CDR2 SFDVKD. CDR3 size: 11 residues. V lost 8 bases to trimming and J lost 0 bases, with 3 bases between them.

The V call is TRBV6-6, the J call TRBJ2-7; D might be TRBD1 (6 bases). The CDR3 length is 13 residues. Germline values: CDR1 MNHNY, CDR2 SVGAGI (reference sequence). Trimming removed 5 bases at V and 4 bases at J, with 12 bases between. The CDR3 sequence: CASSDLQGYEQYF. The CDR3, as DNA: TGTGCCAGCAGTGACTTACAGGGTTACGAGCAGTACTTC.

V usage is TRBV5-6 and J usage is TRBJ2-2; D remains unclear. The germline V and J ends were trimmed by 5 bases and 6 bases, with 14 bases remaining between them. The CDR3 is 14 residues long. Germline-derived CDR1 and CDR2 are SGHDT and YYEEEE. CDR3 nucleotide sequence: TGTGCCAGCAGTACCGTCTTGGCTCCCGGGGAGCTGTTTTTT. Translation: CASSTVLAPGELFF.

This clone was seen more than once but under ten times. The chain links TRBV19 to TRBJ1-2; 10 bases are shared with TRBD1. Trimming at V came to 5 bases and at J to 7 bases, leaving 7 bases not matched to a gene. There are 14 residues in the CDR3. Germline assignment: CDR1 LNHDA and CDR2 SQIVND (reference sequence). CDR3 nucleotides: TGTGCCAGTAGTGCGCAACGGACAGGGGGTGGCTACACCTTC. Translating gives CASSAQRTGGGYTF.

The V and J genes are TRBV4-1 and TRBJ1-3; weak D call: TRBD1 (5 bases). Germline V gives CDR1 MGHRA, CDR2 YSYEKL. The CDR3 contains 18 residues. The V and J ends lost 1 base and 3 bases respectively, with 19 bases between them. CDR3 region: CASSQGGSGVGFGNTIYF. The CDR3 nucleotides read TGCGCCAGCAGCCAAGGTGGGTCGGGGGTAGGTTTTGGAAACACCATATATTTT.

V is TRBV2 and J is TRBJ2-7; 8 bases line up with TRBD1. Germline trimming cut 8 bases from V and 1 base from J; bases unmatched to any gene: 7. In germline, CDR1 is SNHLY, CDR2 FYNNEI. This CDR3 has 14 amino acids. The DNA for the CDR3 is TGTGCCAGCGGAAAACAGGGGGATTCCTACGAGCAGTACTTC. Its protein is CASGKQGDSYEQYF.

The chain's CDR3 is CASMVRGSSYNEQFF. CDR3 nucleotide sequence: TGTGCCAGCATGGTGCGGGGGAGCTCCTACAATGAGCAGTTCTTC. The chain joins TRBV2 to TRBJ2-1; 7 bases align to TRBD2. CDR3 size: 15 residues. CDR1 and CDR2 from the germline V gene are SNHLY and FYNNEI. J lost 0 bases, V lost 7 bases, and 6 bases had no gene match. Supplemented by reference TRBV2 and TRBJ2-1, the full variable domain reads EPEVTQTPSHQVTQMGQEVILRCVPISNHLYFYWYRQILGQKVEFLVSFYNNEISEKSEIFDDQFSVERPDGSNFTLKIRSTKLEDSAMYFCASMVRGSSYNEQFFGPGTRLTVL.

This chain connects TRBV7-6 to TRBJ1-6; D gene unclear. V lost 1 base and J 9 bases, leaving 19 bases between the germline ends. CDR1 and CDR2 (germline): SGHVS, FNYEAQ. The length of the CDR3 is 17 residues. CDR3 amino acids: CASSLGGRGYIGSPLHF. The CDR3 coding sequence is TGTGCCAGCAGCTTAGGTGGTCGGGGTTACATAGGTTCACCCCTCCACTTT.

This clone showed up just once. The chain couples TRBV10-3 to TRBJ1-2; D is perhaps TRBD1 (5 bases). Deletions cut 3 bases from V and 4 bases from J, with 18 bases between. Germline CDR1 is ENHRY and CDR2 is SYGVKD. The CDR3 loop spans 16 amino acids. CDR3 coding DNA: TGTGCCATCAGTGACCCGAACCTAGGGGTGATCTATGGCTACACCTTC. Its protein product is CAISDPNLGVIYGYTF.

The chain combines TRBV6-1 with TRBJ2-6; D gene ambiguous. CDR1 is MNHNS, CDR2 SASEGT, per germline. CDR3 length equals 15 residues. Trimming shortened V by 3 bases and J by 11 bases, and 17 bases separated the two germline ends. The CDR3 nucleotides are TGTGCCAGCAGTGAGCGGCACGCAGAGGTCCACGTCCTGACTTTC. Translated, it gives CASSERHAEVHVLTF.

CDR3 region: CASSYTYTGAGQPQHF. The CDR3 bases are TGTGCCAGCAGTTACACTTATACAGGGGCAGGCCAGCCCCAGCATTTT. The rearrangement links TRBV6-5 to TRBJ1-5; TRBD1 agrees at 7 bases. Germline trimming cut 2 bases from V and 7 bases from J; bases unmatched to any gene: 11. The CDR3 loop spans 16 amino acids. CDR1 is MNHEY, CDR2 SVGAGI, per germline.

This chain connects TRBV7-9 to TRBJ1-5, with 8 bases lining up with TRBD1. CDR3 length equals 16 residues. Trimming removed 1 base from V and 1 base from J; junction bases left unmatched: 3. Germline V gives CDR1 SEHNR, CDR2 FQNEAQ (reference sequence). The CDR3 sequence is CASSLGTGTSNQPQHF. The CDR3 DNA sequence: TGTGCCAGCAGCTTAGGGACAGGGACAAGCAATCAGCCCCAGCATTTT.

J is TRBJ2-7 and V is TRBV6-5; unclear D gene. Germline values: CDR1 MNHEY, CDR2 SVGAGI. The CDR3 has 15 amino acids. Trimming cost V 6 bases and J 2 bases, with 17 bases left between them. CDR3 residues: CASSRSGLHPYEQYF. The CDR3 DNA reads TGTGCCAGCAGCCGTAGTGGGCTTCATCCCTACGAGCAGTACTTC.

The genes are TRBV24-1 and TRBJ1-5; D is unresolved. Germline V lookup: CDR1 KGHDR, CDR2 SFDVKD. Trimming shortened V by 3 bases and J by 3 bases, and 11 bases separated the two germline ends. There are 15 residues in the CDR3. The CDR3 DNA is TGTGCCACCAGTGATACGAGGGCGGCCAATCAGCCCCAGCATTTT. The encoded protein is CATSDTRAANQPQHF.

The rearrangement links TRBV9 to TRBJ2-5; weak D call: TRBD1 (6 bases). V lost 5 bases and J lost 7, with 12 bases in between. The CDR3 sequence is 12 residues long. Germline-derived CDR1 and CDR2 are SGDLS and YYNGEE. The CDR3 DNA is TGTGCCAGCAGGGGGGCCGGAGGGACCCAGTACTTC. As protein: CASRGAGGTQYF.

V gene TRBV21-1 combines with J gene TRBJ1-1. TRBV21-1 is flagged as a pseudogene. The CDR3 has 14 residues. This chain's CDR3 is CASSVPLGGTEAFF. The CDR3 DNA reads TGTGCCAGCAGCGTACCTTTGGGGGGGACTGAAGCTTTCTTT.

The chain combines TRBV5-1 with TRBJ1-2; 11 bases are a match to TRBD1. Germline CDR1 SGHRS, CDR2 YFSETQ. The CDR3 has 14 amino acids. With V trimmed by 4 bases and J by 4 bases, 3 bases remained unmatched. CDR3 sequence (DNA): TGCGCCAGCAGCCAGGGACAGGGGGTCTATGGCTACACCTTC. Residues: CASSQGQGVYGYTF.

This clone was observed once. The chain recombines TRBV4-3 with TRBJ1-5, with unresolved D. V lost 0 bases, J lost 0 bases, and 15 bases lay in between. CDR3 length: 18 residues. Germline loops: CDR1 LGHNA, CDR2 YSLEER. The CDR3 sequence: CASSQDLNGAYSNQPQHF. Here the CDR3 DNA reads TGCGCCAGCAGCCAAGATCTTAACGGAGCGTATAGCAATCAGCCCCAGCATTTT.

The CDR3 region has the DNA TGCGCCAGCAGTCAAGGGGACAGCGCATGGATTAAACCCCTCCACTTT. This gives the protein CASSQGDSAWIKPLHF. The rearrangement uses TRBV23-1 and TRBJ1-6; TRBD1 matches 7 bases. TRBV23-1 has ORF status, its function being uncertain. The ends lost 2 bases at V and 12 bases at J; junction bases unmatched: 13. The CDR3 runs to 16 residues.

This chain uses TRBV2 with TRBJ2-1, with TRBD1 identical over 7 bases. This CDR3 is built from 13 residues. The J segment lost 5 bases and the V segment lost 5 bases, leaving 3 bases of the junction unmatched. Germline values: CDR1 SNHLY, CDR2 FYNNEI. Here the CDR3 reads CASSSGTDNEQFF. The CDR3 bases are TGTGCCAGCAGTTCCGGGACAGACAATGAGCAGTTCTTC.

The chain links TRBV18 to TRBJ1-4, with 8 bases aligning to TRBD1. V lost 2 bases to trimming and J lost 6 bases; unmatched junction nucleotides: 2. Germline lookup yields CDR1 KGHSH and CDR2 LQKENI. CDR3 size: 14 residues. This chain's CDR3 is CASSPGRGHEKLFF. As DNA, the CDR3 is TGTGCCAGCTCACCAGGCAGGGGGCATGAAAAACTGTTTTTT.